A single T cell receptor (beta chain) is shown here with its context. The data originate from a study of blood T cell repertoires in COVID-19. The germline V gene encodes CDR1 SEHNR and CDR2 FQNEAQ (reference sequence). V lost 3 bases to trimming and J lost 0 bases; unmatched junction nucleotides: 7. The CDR3 runs 17 residues. Participants reported their clinical history, and cohort assignment relied on those reports. The table came from immunoSEQ multiplex PCR; TCRdb's copy has only in-frame clones and leaves some out. The repertoire holds under 200,000 clones, with about 83% as singletons. This receptor was taken from a woman aged 25 to 39 who had been exposed to COVID-19. The chain uses TRBV7-9 and TRBJ2-2, with 7 bases matching TRBD1. The material sequenced was PBMCs or T cells enriched from blood (not recorded which). The CDR3 spells CASSLPTRGPNTGELFF. Written as DNA, the CDR3 is TGTGCCAGCAGCTTGCCCACGAGGGGGCCGAACACCGGGGAGCTGTTTTTT.